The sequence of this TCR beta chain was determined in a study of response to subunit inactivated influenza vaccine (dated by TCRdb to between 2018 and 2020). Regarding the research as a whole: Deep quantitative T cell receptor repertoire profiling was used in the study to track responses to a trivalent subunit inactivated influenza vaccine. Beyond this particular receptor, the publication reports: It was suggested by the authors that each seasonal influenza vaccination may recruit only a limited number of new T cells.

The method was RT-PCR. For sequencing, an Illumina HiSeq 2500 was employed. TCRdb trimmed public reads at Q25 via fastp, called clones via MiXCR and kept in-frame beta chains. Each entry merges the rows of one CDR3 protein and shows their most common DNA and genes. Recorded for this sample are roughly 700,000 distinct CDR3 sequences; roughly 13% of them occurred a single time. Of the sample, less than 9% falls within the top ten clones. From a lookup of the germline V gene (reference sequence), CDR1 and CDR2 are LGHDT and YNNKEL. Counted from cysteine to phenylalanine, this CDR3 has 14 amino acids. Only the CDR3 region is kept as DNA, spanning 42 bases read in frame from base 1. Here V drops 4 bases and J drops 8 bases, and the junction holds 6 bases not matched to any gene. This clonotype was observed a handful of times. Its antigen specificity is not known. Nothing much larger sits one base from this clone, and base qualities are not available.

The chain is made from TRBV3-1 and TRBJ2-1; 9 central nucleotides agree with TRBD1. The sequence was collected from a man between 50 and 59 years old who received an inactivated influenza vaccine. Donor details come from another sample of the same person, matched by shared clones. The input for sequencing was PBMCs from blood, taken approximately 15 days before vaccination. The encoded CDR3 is CASSPGTGMDEQFF. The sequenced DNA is TGTGCCAGCAGCCCCGGGACAGGGATGGATGAGCAGTTCTTC.